These 22 T cell receptor beta chains came from one sample sequenced in a study of shared clonotypes between healthy human individuals. The method was immunoSEQ multiplex PCR; TCRdb's version includes in-frame clones alone and lacks a portion of them. The sample shows 1,400,000 or so clones, 98% of them seen only once. Sequencing was performed on naive CD4+ T cells sorted from blood. Subset noted: CD45RA+ positively selected. These receptors came from a man aged 25 to 40 in good health.

J is TRBJ2-2 and V is TRBV11-3; TRBD2 aligns across 9 bases. The germline V gene has CDR1 SGHNT and CDR2 YENEEA. CDR3 size: 16 residues. V gave up 1 base and J gave up 4 bases; unmatched junction bases: 4. CDR3 nucleotide sequence: TGTGCCAGCAGCTTAGTCGGCGGGAGGGCCACCGGGGAGCTGTTTTTT. It encodes CASSLVGGRATGELFF.

This clone has only one observation. The chain joins TRBV6-5 to TRBJ1-1, with D perhaps TRBD1 (5 bases). Germline V gene data show CDR1 as MNHEY and CDR2 as SVGAGI. V was trimmed by 0 bases and J by 4 bases, leaving 9 bases between them. The length of the CDR3 is 14 residues. CDR3 nucleotides: TGTGCCAGCAGTTACTCGAAGGGGAGCACTGAAGCTTTCTTT. Protein: CASSYSKGSTEAFF.

V and J are TRBV27 and TRBJ2-1; 9 nucleotides agree with TRBD2. This CDR3 has 20 amino acids. Germline CDR1 is MNHEY and CDR2 is SMNVEV (reference sequence). J was trimmed by 0 bases and V by 5 bases; bases with no gene match: 17. This CDR3 reads CASSPLGGWVAGVSYNEQFF. The CDR3 bases are TGTGCCAGCAGTCCGCTAGGGGGGTGGGTAGCGGGAGTCTCCTACAATGAGCAGTTCTTC.

V gene TRBV6-5 combines with J gene TRBJ1-4; TRBD1 matches at 8 bases. The CDR3 has 16 residues. The V gene end was trimmed by 2 bases and the J gene end by 12 bases; junction bases not matched to a gene: 14. Germline V gene lookup returns CDR1 MNHEY and CDR2 SVGAGI. The CDR3 DNA reads as TGTGCCAGCAGTTACGTTGGGGGGACAGGCGGAAGGGAACTGTTTTTT. Its translation is CASSYVGGTGGRELFF.

CDR3 residues: CASSRTGPYEQYF. The CDR3 nucleotides read TGTGCCAGCAGTCGGACAGGGCCCTACGAGCAGTACTTC. The chain joins TRBV28 to TRBJ2-7, with 8 bases that match TRBD1. CDR3 size: 13 residues. The V gene end was trimmed by 5 bases and the J gene end by 2 bases; junction bases not matched to a gene: 2. The germline gives CDR1 MDHEN, CDR2 SYDVKM.

This rearrangement joins TRBV15 to TRBJ2-7; no clear D. The CDR3 runs to 15 residues. CDR1 is LNHNV and CDR2 is YYDKDF in the germline V gene (reference sequence). V lost 4 bases and J 3 bases, leaving 16 bases between the germline ends. CDR3 region: CATSNPRSSNYEQYF. CDR3 DNA: TGTGCCACCAGCAATCCTCGGTCCTCGAACTACGAGCAGTACTTC.

V is TRBV11-3 and J is TRBJ2-2, with TRBD2 matching over 14 bases. Per the germline V gene, CDR1 is SGHNT and CDR2 is YENEEA. The V segment lost 5 bases and the J segment 4 bases; nucleotides outside the gene matches: 3. This CDR3 contains 16 residues. CDR3 in amino acids: CASSPGLAGVTGELFF. CDR3 DNA: TGTGCCAGCAGCCCGGGACTAGCGGGAGTCACCGGGGAGCTGTTTTTT.

The J gene is TRBJ2-1, the V gene TRBV11-2; the D gene is possibly TRBD1 (6 bases). Trimming took off 5 bases at V and 6 bases at J, with 17 bases between the two ends. CDR1 is SGHAT, CDR2 FQNNGV, per germline. This CDR3 contains 15 residues. The CDR3 spells CASSALQGVRNEQFF. Written as DNA, the CDR3 is TGTGCCAGCAGCGCTTTACAGGGAGTACGCAATGAGCAGTTCTTC. Supplemented by reference TRBV11-2 and TRBJ2-1, the full variable domain reads EAGVAQSPRYKIIEKRQSVAFWCNPISGHATLYWYQQILGQGPKLLIQFQNNGVVDDSQLPKDRFSAERLKGVDSTLKIQPAKLEDSAVYLCASSALQGVRNEQFFGPGTRLTVL.

Worth noting for this clone: At the DNA level, this CDR3 is encoded by other sequences in the same sample as well. The gene calls are TRBV5-4 and TRBJ1-1; the D is unclear. Trimming removed 0 bases at V and 5 bases at J, with 5 bases between. This CDR3 spans 12 amino acids. Germline assignment: CDR1 SGHNT and CDR2 YYREEE (reference sequence). CDR3 DNA sequence: TGTGCCAGCAGCTTGGCAAGAACTGAAGCTTTCTTT. This encodes CASSLARTEAFF.

Details on this clone: Other DNA sequences in the sample encode the same CDR3. CDR3 residues: CASSSGVAKNIQYF. The CDR3 bases are TGTGCCAGCAGCTCGGGCGTGGCCAAAAACATTCAGTACTTC. The chain is built from TRBV11-2 and TRBJ2-4, with unresolved D. The CDR3 is 14 residues long. In germline, CDR1 is SGHAT, CDR2 FQNNGV. Deletions cut 4 bases from V and 1 base from J, with 8 bases between.

The V and J genes are TRBV28 and TRBJ2-1, with D perhaps TRBD2 (5 bases). CDR3 length: 16 amino acids. Trimming took 8 bases from V and 5 from J, leaving 22 bases between them. The germline V gene has CDR1 MDHEN and CDR2 SYDVKM. CDR3 residues: CASVTPAGGGHNEQFF. The CDR3 DNA reads TGTGCCAGCGTAACCCCTGCTGGCGGAGGTCACAATGAGCAGTTCTTC.

The chain links TRBV6-5 to TRBJ2-7, with 8 bases fitting TRBD1. CDR3 length: 15 amino acids. Germline-derived CDR1 and CDR2 are MNHEY and SVGAGI. The J segment lost 5 bases and the V segment lost 0 bases, leaving 6 bases of the junction unmatched. In nucleotides, the CDR3 is TGTGCCAGCAGTTACTCGAGACAGGGGAAGAACGAGCAGTACTTC. The encoded protein is CASSYSRQGKNEQYF.

With regard to this clone: Within the sample, other DNA sequences also encode this same CDR3. The chain joins TRBV29-1 to TRBJ2-7; TRBD1 agrees at 7 bases. The CDR3 has 12 residues. With 6 bases clipped from V and 2 bases from J, the junction kept 4 bases outside the gene matches. Germline V CDR1 and CDR2: SQVTM, ANQGSEA. The CDR3 DNA sequence: TGCAGCGTGACGGGACAGACCTACGAGCAGTACTTC. Encoded protein: CSVTGQTYEQYF.

The chain links TRBV28 to TRBJ1-5; no firm D call. This CDR3 spans 12 amino acids. V was trimmed by 7 bases and J by 5 bases, leaving 9 bases between them. Germline loops: CDR1 MDHEN, CDR2 SYDVKM. Here the CDR3 DNA reads TGTGCCAGCATGGTCCTTGATCAGCCCCAGCATTTT. It codes for CASMVLDQPQHF.

The CDR3 here is CASSVTGTNQPQHF. As DNA, the CDR3 is TGTGCCAGCAGCGTGACAGGGACCAATCAGCCCCAGCATTTT. The J gene is TRBJ1-5, the V gene TRBV9; TRBD1 agrees at 7 bases. The CDR3 loop spans 14 amino acids. J lost 3 bases, V lost 2 bases, and 2 bases had no gene match. Looked up from germline, CDR1 is SGDLS and CDR2 is YYNGEE.

CDR3 sequence: CAIRPGLAGFEQYF. The CDR3 nucleotides are TGTGCCATCAGGCCGGGACTAGCGGGATTCGAGCAGTACTTC. The J gene is TRBJ2-7, the V gene TRBV10-3; 13 nucleotides agree with TRBD2. CDR3 length: 14 amino acids. The germline CDR1 and CDR2 sequences are ENHRY and SYGVKD. The junction had 5 bases not matched to a gene; V was cut back by 6 bases and J by 6 bases.

The V gene is TRBV25-1, the J gene TRBJ2-5; D call uncertain. The CDR3 loop spans 15 amino acids. The V end lost 4 bases, the J end lost 2 bases, and 14 bases lay between the germline ends. Per germline, CDR1 MGHDK and CDR2 SYGVNS. The CDR3 region has the DNA TGTGCCAGCAGTGTTCTCTTCGGGCGGCAAGAGACCCAGTACTTC. This translates into CASSVLFGRQETQYF.

The chain is built from TRBV19 and TRBJ1-1, with TRBD1 as a possible D gene (6 bases). V shed 6 bases and J shed 1 base, with 15 bases lying between them. CDR1 is LNHDA, CDR2 SQIVND, per germline (reference sequence). CDR3 size: 15 residues. The CDR3: CASRPSRGPNTEAFF. The CDR3, as DNA: TGTGCCAGTAGACCAAGCAGGGGCCCGAACACTGAAGCTTTCTTT.

This sequence joins TRBV28 and TRBJ2-5, with 7 bases identical to TRBD2. Germline loops: CDR1 MDHEN, CDR2 SYDVKM. CDR3 length: 16 residues. J gave up 6 bases and V 5 bases, and 15 bases lay outside the gene matches. CDR3 amino acids: CASSTTGGYRLQTQYF. The CDR3 DNA follows: TGTGCCAGCAGTACAACGGGAGGATACAGGTTGCAGACCCAGTACTTC.

About this clone itself: Other nucleotide sequences in the sample specify the same CDR3. The genes are TRBV18 and TRBJ2-2; D ambiguous. V gave up 3 bases and J gave up 4 bases, with 9 bases separating them. Germline V gene data show CDR1 as KGHSH and CDR2 as LQKENI. The CDR3 sequence is 14 residues long. The CDR3 here is CASSPPSSTGELFF. In DNA, the CDR3 is TGTGCCAGCTCACCTCCCTCCTCCACCGGGGAGCTGTTTTTT.

This chain joins TRBV19 and TRBJ2-2; possibly TRBD1 for D (5 bases). CDR1 and CDR2 (germline): LNHDA, SQIVND (reference sequence). This CDR3 has 14 residues. Trimming stripped 5 bases from V and 4 bases from J, with 11 bases between. In DNA form, the CDR3 reads TGTGCCAGTAGTGTGAGGACAAGCACCGGGGAGCTGTTTTTT. As protein: CASSVRTSTGELFF.

The CDR3 coding sequence is TGTGCCAGCAGTGGAGGGACTAGCGGAAGGCCCTTGGGGCAGTATTTT. This translates into CASSGGTSGRPLGQYF. The rearrangement uses TRBV6-1 and TRBJ2-3, with 11 bases matching TRBD2. CDR1 is MNHNS, CDR2 SASEGT, per germline. J lost 11 bases, V lost 4 bases, and 14 bases had no gene match. The length of the CDR3 is 16 residues.